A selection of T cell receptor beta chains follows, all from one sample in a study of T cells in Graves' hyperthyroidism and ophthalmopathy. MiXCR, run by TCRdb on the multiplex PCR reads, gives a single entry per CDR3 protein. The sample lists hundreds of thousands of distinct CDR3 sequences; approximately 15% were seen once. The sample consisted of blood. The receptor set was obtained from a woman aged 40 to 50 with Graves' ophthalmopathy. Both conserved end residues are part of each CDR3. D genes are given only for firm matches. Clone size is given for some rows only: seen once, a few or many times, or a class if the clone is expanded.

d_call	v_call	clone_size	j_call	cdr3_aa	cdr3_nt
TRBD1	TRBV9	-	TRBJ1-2	CASSVAGTGFYTF	TGTGCCAGCAGCGTAGCCGGGACAGGGTTCTACACCTTC
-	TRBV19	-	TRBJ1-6	CASPRGRLQDSPLHF	TGTGCCAGTCCCCGGGGGCGCCTCCAGGATTCACCCCTCCACTTT
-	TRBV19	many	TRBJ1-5	CASSKTGSSNQPQHF	TGTGCCAGTAGTAAGACAGGTTCGAGCAATCAGCCCCAGCATTTT
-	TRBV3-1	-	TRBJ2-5	CASSQALVQLAQYF	TGTGCCAGCAGCCAAGCACTAGTCCAGCTGGCCCAGTACTTC
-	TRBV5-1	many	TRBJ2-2	CASSLTGADTGELFF	TGCGCCAGCAGCTTGACGGGAGCGGACACCGGGGAGCTGTTTTTT
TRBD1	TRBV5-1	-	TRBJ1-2	CASSPTRPGQGSYGYTF	TGCGCCAGCAGCCCCACGCGACCGGGACAGGGAAGCTATGGCTACACCTTC
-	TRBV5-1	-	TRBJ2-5	CASSLGSPRETQYF	TGCGCCAGCAGCTTGGGCTCCCCGAGGGAGACCCAGTACTTC
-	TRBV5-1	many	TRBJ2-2	CASSFREGNTGELFF	TGCGCCAGCAGCTTCCGGGAAGGGAACACCGGGGAGCTGTTTTTT
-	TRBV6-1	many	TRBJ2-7	CASNPGGLTYEQYF	TGTGCCAGCAACCCAGGGGGGCTCACCTACGAGCAGTACTTC
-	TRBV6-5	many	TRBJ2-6	CASMRTSGANVLTF	TGTGCCAGCATGCGGACCTCTGGGGCCAACGTCCTGACTTTC
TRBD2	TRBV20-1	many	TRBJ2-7	CSALDGLAGYEQYF	TGCAGTGCCCTGGATGGACTAGCGGGGTACGAGCAGTACTTC
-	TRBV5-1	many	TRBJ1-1	CASSLSGSDTEAFF	TGCGCCAGCAGCTTAAGCGGATCGGACACTGAAGCTTTCTTT
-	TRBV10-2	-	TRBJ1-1	CASSERGSNTEAFF	TGCGCCAGCAGTGAGAGGGGGTCTAACACTGAAGCTTTCTTT
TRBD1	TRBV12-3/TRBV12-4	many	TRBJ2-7	CASSSDRAYEQYF	TGTGCCAGCAGCTCCGACAGGGCTTACGAGCAGTACTTC
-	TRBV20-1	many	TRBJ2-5	CSARPVTEETQYF	TGCAGTGCTAGGCCCGTTACCGAAGAGACCCAGTACTTC
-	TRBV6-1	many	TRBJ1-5	CASSEGPGLGPQHF	TGTGCCAGCAGTGAAGGTCCCGGGTTGGGGCCCCAGCATTTT
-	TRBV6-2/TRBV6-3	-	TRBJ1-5	CASNDASNQPQHF	TGTGCCAGCAACGACGCTAGCAATCAGCCCCAGCATTTT
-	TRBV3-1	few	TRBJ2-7	CASSQSHLLPPTDSYEQYF	TGTGCCAGCAGCCAGAGTCACTTACTCCCTCCTACGGACTCCTACGAGCAGTACTTC
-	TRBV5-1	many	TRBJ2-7	CASSLAGGSRSYEQYF	TGCGCCAGCAGCTTGGCCGGTGGATCCCGGTCCTACGAGCAGTACTTC
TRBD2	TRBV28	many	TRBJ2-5	CASSGTRLEETQYF	TGTGCCAGCAGTGGGACTAGACTGGAAGAGACCCAGTACTTC
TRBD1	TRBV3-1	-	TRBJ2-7	CASSQEWTGRKDEQYF	TGTGCCAGCAGCCAAGAGTGGACAGGGAGAAAGGACGAGCAGTACTTC
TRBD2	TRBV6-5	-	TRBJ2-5	CASSYSGGSPQETQYF	TGTGCCAGCAGTTACTCGGGCGGGAGTCCCCAAGAGACCCAGTACTTC
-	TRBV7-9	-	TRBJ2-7	CASSFPQGESYEQYF	TGTGCCAGCAGTTTTCCCCAGGGAGAGTCCTACGAGCAGTACTTC